The rows below give T cell receptor beta chains drawn from one sample of a study of blood T cells in healthy people across ages. TCRdb called the 5' RACE reads again in MiXCR, with one record for every CDR3 protein. The sample has 1 million or so distinct CDR3 sequences, 45% seen once. The sample comprised blood. These receptors all stem from a woman in her sixties or seventies in good health. Each CDR3 is given with its conserved first and last residue. The D gene is left open where the match is weak. Only part of the rows carry a size: once, few, many, or a class if the clone is expanded.

size | J | D | V | CDR3 | DNA
- | TRBJ2-2 | - | TRBV9 | CASSVGGVGELFF | TGTGCCAGCAGCGTAGGCGGTGTCGGGGAGCTGTTTTTT
many | TRBJ1-2 | - | TRBV29-1 | CSVQGDSRGYTF | TGCAGCGTTCAAGGGGATAGCCGAGGCTACACCTTC
- | TRBJ2-5 | TRBD1 | TRBV20-1 | CSAQSDRGDETQYF | TGCAGTGCCCAATCGGACAGGGGGGATGAGACCCAGTACTTC
- | TRBJ2-1 | - | TRBV12-3/TRBV12-4 | CASRIEGGHREQFF | TGTGCCAGCAGAATAGAGGGGGGACACCGTGAGCAGTTCTTC
- | TRBJ1-5 | - | TRBV6-2/TRBV6-3 | CASSDAGFEQPQHF | TGTGCCAGCAGTGACGCGGGGTTCGAACAGCCCCAGCATTTT
- | TRBJ2-7 | - | TRBV20-1 | CSGSSSVSYEQYF | TGCAGTGGGAGCAGTTCGGTTTCCTACGAGCAGTACTTC
- | TRBJ1-2 | - | TRBV12-3/TRBV12-4 | CAISPNYGYTF | TGTGCCATCAGCCCTAACTATGGCTACACCTTC
- | TRBJ2-7 | TRBD2 | TRBV18 | CASSAGGDEQYF | TGTGCCAGCTCAGCGGGGGGGGACGAGCAGTACTTC
- | TRBJ1-5 | TRBD1 | TRBV12-3/TRBV12-4 | CASSLPGKRGGGQPQHF | TGTGCCAGCAGTTTACCGGGTAAACGAGGGGGCGGGCAGCCCCAGCATTTT
- | TRBJ2-3 | - | TRBV14 | CASSQVLNTQYF | TGTGCCAGCAGCCAAGTTCTGAATACGCAGTATTTT
- | TRBJ2-7 | TRBD1 | TRBV6-5 | CASSKDRLSYEQYF | TGTGCCAGCAGTAAGGACAGGCTCTCCTACGAGCAGTACTTC
- | TRBJ2-1 | TRBD1 | TRBV29-1 | CSVEDPQGAGELFF | TGCAGCGTTGAAGATCCACAGGGGGCCGGGGAGCTGTTCTTC
- | TRBJ2-1 | - | TRBV10-3 | CAISEVLNEQFF | TGTGCCATCAGTGAGGTACTAAATGAGCAGTTCTTC
- | TRBJ2-3 | - | TRBV24-1 | CATSDFGGGPLSTDTQYF | TGTGCCACCAGTGATTTCGGTGGAGGGCCGCTTAGCACAGATACGCAGTATTTT
- | TRBJ1-4 | - | TRBV18 | CASSPADGLGFEKLFF | TGTGCCAGCTCACCAGCGGACGGGTTGGGATTTGAAAAACTGTTTTTT
- | TRBJ2-1 | TRBD2 | TRBV4-2 | CATGVAGVSSYNEQFF | TGTGCCACCGGAGTAGCGGGAGTCTCAAGTTACAATGAGCAGTTCTTC
- | TRBJ1-5 | - | TRBV20-1 | CSAVEAALPNQPQHF | TGCAGTGCCGTGGAGGCAGCCCTCCCCAATCAGCCCCAGCATTTT
- | TRBJ2-5 | - | TRBV7-9 | CASSLVGREGTKETQYF | TGTGCCAGCAGCTTGGTTGGGCGGGAAGGAACCAAAGAGACCCAGTACTTC
few | TRBJ2-5 | TRBD2 | TRBV29-1 | CSGTSGSKRETQYF | TGCAGCGGGACTAGCGGGAGTAAGAGAGAGACCCAGTACTTC
- | TRBJ1-4 | - | TRBV20-1 | CSARSPGTDNEKLFF | TGCAGTGCTAGGAGCCCCGGGACGGATAATGAAAAACTGTTTTTT
- | TRBJ2-3 | - | TRBV20-1 | CSARESGSTQYF | TGCAGTGCTAGAGAAAGCGGTTCGACGCAGTATTTT
few | TRBJ2-5 | TRBD1 | TRBV7-8 | CASSERGGQARETQYF | TGTGCCAGCAGCGAAAGAGGGGGACAGGCCAGAGAGACCCAGTACTTC
many | TRBJ2-5 | TRBD2 | TRBV12-3/TRBV12-4 | CASSPTSATQYF | TGTGCCAGCAGTCCGACTAGCGCGACCCAGTACTTC
few | TRBJ2-5 | TRBD2 | TRBV6-2/TRBV6-3 | CASSYGLGAGGQETQYF | TGTGCCAGCAGTTACGGTCTGGGGGCGGGAGGACAAGAGACCCAGTACTTC
- | TRBJ2-7 | - | TRBV21-1 | CASSKGYRTCRSYNEQYF | TGTGCCAGCAGCAAAGGTTACAGGACATGCAGATCCTACAATGAGCAGTACTTC
- | TRBJ2-5 | - | TRBV3-1 | CASRTRGDEQYF | TGTGCCAGCAGAACCAGGGGGGATGAGCAGTACTTC
- | TRBJ1-2 | - | TRBV12-3/TRBV12-4 | CASRGGGNYGYTF | TGTGCCAGCAGAGGAGGGGGGAACTATGGCTACACCTTC
few | TRBJ2-3 | - | TRBV7-2 | CASSYQTSTDTQYF | TGTGCCAGCAGCTACCAGACTAGCACAGATACGCAGTATTTT
- | TRBJ2-3 | TRBD2 | TRBV4-2 | CASTPGLAGRGTDAQYF | TGTGCCAGCACCCCGGGACTAGCGGGACGGGGCACAGATGCGCAGTATTTT
- | TRBJ2-7 | TRBD1 | TRBV10-3 | CAISESGQGAGEQYF | TGTGCCATCAGTGAGTCGGGACAGGGGGCCGGCGAGCAGTACTTC
many | TRBJ2-7 | TRBD1 | TRBV3-1 | CASSHGTGGNEQYF | TGTGCCAGCAGCCATGGAACAGGGGGCAATGAGCAGTACTTC
- | TRBJ2-1 | - | TRBV7-3 | CASSLTGSEQFF | TGTGCCAGCAGCTTAACAGGGAGTGAGCAGTTCTTC
few | TRBJ2-5 | - | TRBV10-3 | CAIRNGTSRETQYF | TGTGCCATCAGGAATGGGACGTCCAGGGAGACCCAGTACTTC
- | TRBJ2-1 | - | TRBV10-3 | CAIRTDSGVSNEQFF | TGTGCCATCAGGACGGACTCAGGTGTAAGCAATGAGCAGTTCTTC
few | TRBJ2-7 | - | TRBV29-1 | CSVGGEGGYEQYF | TGCAGCGTTGGGGGAGAAGGGGGCTACGAGCAGTACTTC
- | TRBJ2-1 | - | TRBV6-5 | CASSYSAVREQFF | TGTGCCAGCAGTTACTCGGCGGTTCGGGAGCAGTTCTTC
- | TRBJ2-3 | TRBD1 | TRBV7-6 | CASSLTGTGGRTDTQYF | TGTGCCAGCAGCTTAACCGGGACAGGGGGCAGGACAGATACGCAGTATTTT
once | TRBJ2-4 | - | TRBV6-5 | CASSYAIDGPLNIQYF | TGTGCCAGCAGTTACGCAATCGACGGACCCCTAAACATTCAGTACTTC
few | TRBJ2-3 | TRBD2 | TRBV25-1 | CASSEVGGPDTQYF | TGTGCCAGCAGTGAAGTGGGAGGGCCCGATACGCAGTATTTT
few | TRBJ2-1 | TRBD2 | TRBV25-1 | CASSFRGGPTSGEQFF | TGTGCCAGCAGCTTCCGGGGGGGGCCGACAAGCGGTGAGCAGTTCTTC
- | TRBJ2-7 | - | TRBV12-3/TRBV12-4 | CASRYQGYEQYF | TGTGCCAGCAGATATCAGGGCTACGAGCAGTACTTC
few | TRBJ2-5 | - | TRBV7-9 | CASNPGLDTQETQYF | TGTGCCAGCAACCCCGGATTGGACACACAAGAGACCCAGTACTTC
few | TRBJ2-1 | TRBD1 | TRBV12-3/TRBV12-4 | CASSGDRNEQFF | TGTGCCAGCAGTGGGGACAGAAATGAGCAGTTCTTC
- | TRBJ1-5 | - | TRBV3-1 | CASSQDGGTGQPQHF | TGTGCCAGCAGCCAAGATGGGGGAACGGGTCAGCCCCAGCATTTT
- | TRBJ2-1 | TRBD2 | TRBV24-1 | CATSDTSGTSSYNEQFF | TGTGCCACCAGTGACACCAGCGGGACCAGCTCCTACAATGAGCAGTTCTTC
few | TRBJ2-7 | - | TRBV24-1 | CATSDLPLGEQYF | TGTGCCACCAGTGATTTGCCCCTTGGGGAGCAGTACTTC
- | TRBJ2-7 | - | TRBV4-2 | CASSQAAGVTYEQYF | TGTGCCAGCAGCCAGGCCGCGGGTGTGACCTACGAGCAGTACTTC
- | TRBJ2-7 | - | TRBV7-9 | CASRPENNYEQYF | TGTGCCAGCAGACCGGAGAACAACTACGAGCAGTACTTC
few | TRBJ2-1 | - | TRBV12-3/TRBV12-4 | CASSLSPNRHEQFF | TGTGCCAGCAGTTTGAGCCCGAACCGCCATGAGCAGTTCTTC
- | TRBJ1-2 | - | TRBV15 | CATSHLSSGYTF | TGTGCCACCAGCCATTTGTCTTCCGGCTACACCTTC
- | TRBJ1-1 | - | TRBV15 | CATGRSVTEAFF | TGTGCCACCGGCAGGTCGGTCACTGAAGCTTTCTTT
- | TRBJ2-1 | TRBD2 | TRBV7-9 | CASSLKASGSVEQFF | TGTGCCAGCAGCTTAAAGGCTAGCGGGAGCGTGGAGCAGTTCTTC
- | TRBJ2-7 | TRBD1 | TRBV20-1 | CSASAQGALYEQYF | TGCAGTGCTAGTGCACAGGGGGCGCTTTACGAGCAGTACTTC
once | TRBJ1-5 | - | TRBV3-1 | CASSQGVTSNQPQHF | TGTGCCAGCAGCCAGGGGGTAACGAGCAATCAGCCCCAGCATTTT